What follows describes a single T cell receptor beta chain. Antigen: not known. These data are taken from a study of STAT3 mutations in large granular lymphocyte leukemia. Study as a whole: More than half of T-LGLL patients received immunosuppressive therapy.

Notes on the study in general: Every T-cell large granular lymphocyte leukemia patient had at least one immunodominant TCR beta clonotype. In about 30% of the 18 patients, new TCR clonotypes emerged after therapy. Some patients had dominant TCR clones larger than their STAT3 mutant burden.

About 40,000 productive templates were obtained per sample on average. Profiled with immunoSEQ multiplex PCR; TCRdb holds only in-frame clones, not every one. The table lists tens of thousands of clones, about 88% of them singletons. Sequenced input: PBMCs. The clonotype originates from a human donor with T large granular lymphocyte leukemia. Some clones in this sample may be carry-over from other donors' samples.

DNA of the CDR3: TGTGCCAGCAGCGTAGCCGGGACTCCAGACTACGAGCAGTACTTC. Its translation is CASSVAGTPDYEQYF. The chain couples TRBV9 to TRBJ2-7; D is possibly TRBD2 (6 bases). V was clipped by 0 bases and J by 3 bases, with 13 bases between them. The CDR3 totals 15 residues. Germline V gene lookup returns CDR1 SGDLS and CDR2 YYNGEE.